This record covers a single T cell receptor beta chain. There is no known antigen for this receptor. No much larger clonotype is one base removed from it; base qualities were not supplied. The collaborating institutions used their own protocols to collect whole blood in K2EDTA tubes. For TCRbeta analysis, collaborators shipped samples as frozen whole blood, isolated PBMCs, or DNA extracted from either of those sample types. The CDR3 holds 16 amino acids from the cysteine to the phenylalanine. The only DNA kept is the CDR3, 48 bases in frame from the first base. The germline V and J ends show losses of 3 bases and 3 bases respectively, and no gene match explains 4 bases of the junction. From a lookup of the germline V gene, CDR1 and CDR2 are SGDLS and YYNGEE. These data belong to a study of blood T cell repertoires in COVID-19 (dated by TCRdb to the early 2020s). Regarding the research as a whole: Samples covering the acute and convalescent phases of COVID-19 were provided by collaborators in the United States, Italy and Spain. A de-identified subject ID, COVID-19 status, age in years and sex were almost always included in the sample metadata. Where available, HLA class I and class II types were taken from metadata supplied by the sample provider and were not determined by assay-based typing. A freely available public database, intended as a resource for researchers studying the immune response to SARS-CoV-2, is where the repertoires were released. Deeply sampled blood TCRbeta repertoires from subjects exposed to, actively infected with, or recovered from COVID-19 were included in the dataset. The prospective study material was composed of cDNA or gDNA derived from T cells, B-cell-depleted T cells, or PBMCs. The samples were drawn from two sources: the first 160 participants of the ongoing ImmuneRACE study, and over 950 subjects contributed by 6 global collaborators.

Overall study outcomes, separate from this receptor: How much clinical and demographic metadata was included differed by source and by participant, and the metadata was provided uncurated.

TCRbeta CDR3 regions were amplified from genomic DNA using the immunoSEQ Assay, a bias-controlled multiplex PCR. Per the source publication's procedure: Within the assay, amplification of reference gene primers was used to estimate how many nucleated cells each sample contained. Sequence reads were collapsed and filtered to measure the absolute abundance of every unique TCRbeta CDR3 rearrangement. For each sample, productive Simpson clonality was calculated as the square root of Simpson's diversity index over productive rearrangements. This is the immuneACCESS table as TCRdb keeps it, with only in-frame sequences that have V and J called. A part of the clones is gone; compared with another copy, unresolved V genes explain less than half, and the rest is unexplained. For V, J and clone size, that table is used; D and trimming come from the DNA. In this sample the table shows hundreds of thousands of clones, roughly 85% of which occur a single time. The ten top clones hold 4.5% to 6% of the sample.

Sequenced: peripheral blood. The TCR originated in a man aged 50 or older with active or convalescent COVID-19. The chain is encoded by TRBV9 joined to TRBJ2-1; TRBD2 fits 12 bases in the junction. The bases are TGTGCCAGCAGCGAGACTAGCGGGAGTTTCTACAATGAGCAGTTCTTC. It codes for CASSETSGSFYNEQFF.